This T cell receptor beta chain derives from a study of graft-versus-host responses after intestinal transplantation. Study context: Recipients got multivisceral, liver-intestinal, or isolated intestinal transplants. Findings and caveats of the study: Individuals carrying graft-donor T cell macrochimerism showed high graft-versus-host to host-versus-graft clonal ratios in allografts. Present in recipient marrow, GvH clones included some that appeared first in ileum or blood.

Using immunoSEQ multiplex PCR, the repertoire was profiled, and TCRdb retains in-frame clones only, with some absent. The data show 60,000 to 65,000 clones, with 90% seen just once and roughly 1.6% held by the top ten. CDR1 SGHTS and CDR2 YDEGEE come from the germline V gene. This CDR3 comprises 14 residues. With 3 bases clipped from V and 1 base from J, the junction kept 3 bases outside the gene matches. There are a few counts of this clone. Its antigen is undetermined. The rearrangement joins TRBV5-8 to TRBJ2-7, with 8 bases that match TRBD1. This sequence originates from a human donor who was the organ donor for an intestinal transplant. Sequenced material: unstimulated CD8+ T cells sorted from spleen or lymph node cells, taken before transplant. In DNA form, the CDR3 reads TGTGCCAGCAGCTGGGGGACAGGATCCTACGAGCAGTACTTC. Translated: CASSWGTGSYEQYF. Full variable domain (remainder filled in from reference TRBV5-8 and TRBJ2-7): EAGVTQSPTHLIKTRGQQATLRCSPISGHTSVYWYQQALGLGLQFLLWYDEGEERNRGNFPPRFSGRQFPNYSSELNVNALELEDSALYLCASSWGTGSYEQYFGPGTRLTVT.